Following are 17 T cell receptor beta chains from one sample sequenced in a study of shared T cell receptors in the human thymus. This table comes from immunoSEQ multiplex PCR, and its TCRdb copy is limited to in-frame clones, with some not included. The repertoire has 700,000 to 750,000 clones, approximately 85% of them found once; the top ten carry more than 0.008%. The sample was also reused in another study, on human thymus T cells.

The sequencing sample was made of thymocytes. The receptors here all came from a girl less than two years old with a congenital heart defect.

The chain joins TRBV6-1 to TRBJ2-1, with TRBD2 identical over 10 bases. Germline V gene data show CDR1 as MNHNS and CDR2 as SASEGT. V trimming: 4 bases; J trimming: 0 bases; junction bases outside the gene matches: 6. The CDR3 has 17 residues. This chain's CDR3 is CASSGPTSGDSYNEQFF. The CDR3 DNA sequence: TGTGCCAGCAGTGGGCCCACTAGCGGGGACTCCTACAATGAGCAGTTCTTC.

The chain recombines TRBV4-1 with TRBJ1-2; 10 bases line up with TRBD1. CDR1 and CDR2 (germline): MGHRA, YSYEKL. CDR3 length: 19 residues. The ends lost 2 bases at V and 3 bases at J; junction bases unmatched: 15. The CDR3 coding sequence is TGCGCCAGCAGCCAACCATTAGCGAGCGGACAGGGGGTCCACTATGGCTACACCTTC. The encoded protein is CASSQPLASGQGVHYGYTF.

V is TRBV19 and J is TRBJ2-5; TRBD1 aligns across 9 bases. Germline CDR1 LNHDA, CDR2 SQIVND (reference sequence). The CDR3 spans 17 residues. The trim removed 3 bases at V and 4 bases at J, leaving 12 bases unmatched. The CDR3 sequence is CASSMGGTGIRGETQYF. Written as DNA, the CDR3 is TGTGCCAGTAGTATGGGGGGGACAGGGATTAGAGGAGAGACCCAGTACTTC.

CDR3 region: CAWSAGTFNTEAFF. The CDR3 DNA follows: TGTGCCTGGAGTGCAGGGACTTTTAACACTGAAGCTTTCTTT. V is TRBV30 and J is TRBJ1-1; D might be TRBD1 (5 bases). Germline V gives CDR1 GTSNPN, CDR2 SVGIG (reference sequence). Trimming stripped 1 base from V and 2 bases from J, with 11 bases between. This CDR3 is built from 14 residues.

This chain links TRBV7-2 with TRBJ2-7; D might be TRBD1 (7 bases). Trimming cost V 5 bases and J 1 base, with 24 bases left between them. This CDR3 has 18 amino acids. Germline V gene data show CDR1 as SGHTA and CDR2 as FQGNSA. The CDR3 region has the DNA TGTGCCAGCAGCCCCCTCCCCCCGACAGGGACTCCTTCCTACGAGCAGTACTTC. This encodes CASSPLPPTGTPSYEQYF.

The chain joins TRBV7-9 to TRBJ1-6; no reliable D call. Trimming shortened V by 7 bases and J by 5 bases, and 12 bases separated the two germline ends. The CDR3 covers 14 residues. Germline CDR1 is SEHNR and CDR2 is FQNEAQ (reference sequence). The CDR3 DNA sequence: TGTGCCAGCACCATTAGCGGGAATAATTCACCCCTCCACTTT. Translated, it gives CASTISGNNSPLHF. Full variable domain (missing parts from reference TRBV7-9 and TRBJ1-6): DTGVSQNPRHKITKRGQNVTFRCDPISEHNRLYWYRQTLGQGPEFLTYFQNEAQLEKSRLLSDRFSAERPKGSFSTLEIQRTEQGDSAMYLCASTISGNNSPLHFGNGTRLTVT.

This chain uses TRBV28 with TRBJ1-5, with 7 positions matching TRBD1. This CDR3 region has 15 residues. V shed 2 bases, J shed 9 bases, and the junction held 10 bases outside the gene matches. Germline V gives CDR1 MDHEN, CDR2 SYDVKM. The CDR3 protein is CASSLVEQGCWPQHF. The CDR3 nucleotides are TGTGCCAGCAGTTTAGTAGAACAGGGGTGTTGGCCCCAGCATTTT.

The chain uses TRBV7-9 and TRBJ2-7; 9 nucleotides line up with TRBD1. Trimming at V came to 5 bases and at J to 2 bases, leaving 7 bases not matched to a gene. The CDR3 runs to 15 residues. Germline CDR1 reads SEHNR; CDR2 reads FQNEAQ (reference sequence). The CDR3 DNA sequence: TGTGCCAGCAGCCCTACAGGGGGCGAGGCCTACGAGCAGTACTTC. Translating gives CASSPTGGEAYEQYF.

In its sample, this clone was seen a few times. The V call is TRBV5-1, the J call TRBJ1-3; maybe TRBD1 (6 bases). Between the trimmed V and J ends, which lost 0 bases and 7 bases, there was a span of 17 bases. This CDR3 is 16 amino acids long. CDR1 is SGHRS, CDR2 YFSETQ, per germline. The CDR3 DNA sequence: TGCGCCAGCAGCTTGGGGTTACAGGGAATGGGGAACACCATATATTTT. Translated, it gives CASSLGLQGMGNTIYF.

With regard to this clone: The junction differs from germline at one of its ends, possibly a read error. This specimen includes other DNA sequences encoding the same CDR3. The chain joins TRBV28 to TRBJ1-6, with D possibly TRBD1 on 5 matching bases. This CDR3 spans 17 amino acids. Germline assignment: CDR1 MDHEN and CDR2 SYDVKM. CDR3 residues: CASSFGGKASYNSPLHF. DNA of the CDR3: TGTGCCAGCAGTTTTGGGGGGAAGGCCTCCTATAATTCCCCCCTCCACTTT. Full variable domain (remainder filled in from reference TRBV28 and TRBJ1-6): DVKVTQSSRYLVKRTGEKVFLECVQDMDHENMFWYRQDPGLGLRLIYFSYDVKMKEKGDIPEGYSVSREKKERFSLILESASTNQTSMYLCASSFGGKASYNSPLHFGNGTRLTVT.

The chain recombines TRBV5-1 with TRBJ1-3; TRBD1 agrees at 7 bases. Per germline, CDR1 SGHRS and CDR2 YFSETQ. The CDR3 has 20 amino acids. Germline trimming cut 5 bases from V and 4 bases from J; bases unmatched to any gene: 24. CDR3 in amino acids: CASRMKSSQQGNEEGNTIYF. In nucleotides, the CDR3 is TGCGCCAGCAGGATGAAATCCTCACAACAGGGGAATGAGGAGGGAAACACCATATATTTT.

The CDR3 sequence is CATSRATDGEYNEQFF. For the CDR3, the DNA is TGTGCCACCAGCAGAGCGACGGACGGGGAGTACAATGAGCAGTTCTTC. The chain links TRBV15 to TRBJ2-1; D perhaps matches TRBD2 (5 bases). The CDR3 length is 16 residues. Trimming took off 1 base at V and 4 bases at J, with 14 bases between the two ends. Germline V CDR1 and CDR2: LNHNV, YYDKDF (reference sequence).

The V call is TRBV27, the J call TRBJ1-6; D is undetermined. This CDR3 has 18 amino acids. V was clipped by 3 bases and J by 9 bases, with 24 bases between them. Germline CDR1 is MNHEY and CDR2 is SMNVEV (reference sequence). CDR3 coding DNA: TGTGCCAGCAGTTTCGCCTTTCCCTTGGCAGAAAATACTTCACCCCTCCACTTT. Translated: CASSFAFPLAENTSPLHF.

The chain couples TRBV14 to TRBJ2-6; weak D call: TRBD1 (5 bases). The germline V gene encodes CDR1 SGHDN and CDR2 FVKESK. The CDR3 contains 20 residues. V lost 0 bases to trimming and J lost 0 bases, with 18 bases between them. The CDR3 reads CASSQEYVRGPFSGANVLTF. CDR3 nucleotide sequence: TGTGCCAGCAGCCAAGAGTATGTAAGGGGCCCCTTCTCTGGGGCCAACGTCCTGACTTTC. The complete variable domain, with remaining parts taken from reference TRBV14 and TRBJ2-6, reads EAGVTQFPSHSVIEKGQTVTLRCDPISGHDNLYWYRRVMGKEIKFLLHFVKESKQDESGMPNNRFLAERTGGTYSTLKVQPAELEDSGVYFCASSQEYVRGPFSGANVLTFGAGSRLTVL.

The CDR3 sequence is CASSHAVSGGEKLFF. The DNA of the CDR3 is TGCGCCAGCAGCCATGCCGTCTCAGGAGGTGAAAAACTGTTTTTT. V usage is TRBV4-3 and J usage is TRBJ1-4; no reliable D call. V was trimmed by 3 bases and J by 7 bases, leaving 15 bases between them. This CDR3 region has 15 residues. Germline V gene lookup returns CDR1 LGHNA and CDR2 YSLEER.

The chain combines TRBV11-2 with TRBJ1-3; D ambiguous. V was pared by 5 bases and J by 0 bases, with 8 bases between. Germline loops: CDR1 SGHAT, CDR2 FQNNGV. The CDR3 extends over 14 amino acids. Here the CDR3 reads CASSLDYSGNTIYF. Written as DNA, the CDR3 is TGTGCCAGCAGCCTGGACTACTCTGGAAACACCATATATTTT.

The genes are TRBV4-3 and TRBJ2-2; TRBD1 might be the D (8 bases). Deletions cut 0 bases from V and 0 bases from J, with 26 bases between. The CDR3 extends over 22 amino acids. The germline V gene encodes CDR1 LGHNA and CDR2 YSLEER. The CDR3 DNA sequence: TGCGCCAGCAGCCAAGATTGCGAGCAGTCCGGACAGGGAGGGCCGAACACCGGGGAGCTGTTTTTT. Protein: CASSQDCEQSGQGGPNTGELFF.